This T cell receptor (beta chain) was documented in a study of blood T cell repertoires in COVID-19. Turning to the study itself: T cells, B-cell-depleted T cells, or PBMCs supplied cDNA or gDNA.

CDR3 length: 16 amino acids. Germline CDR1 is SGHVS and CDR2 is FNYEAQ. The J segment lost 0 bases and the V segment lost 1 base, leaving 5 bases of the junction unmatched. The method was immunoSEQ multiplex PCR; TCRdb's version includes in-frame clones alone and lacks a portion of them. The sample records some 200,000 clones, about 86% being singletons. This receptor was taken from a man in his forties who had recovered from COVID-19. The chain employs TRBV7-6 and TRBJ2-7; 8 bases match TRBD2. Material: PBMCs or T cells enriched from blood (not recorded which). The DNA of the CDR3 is TGTGCCAGCAGCTTAGAAGGCGGGGGGTACTCCTACGAGCAGTACTTC. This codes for CASSLEGGGYSYEQYF.